These 2 T cell receptor beta chains were all obtained from the same sample, sequenced in a study of shared clonotypes between healthy human individuals. Naive CD8 cells, CD45RO-negative and positively selected for CCR7, excluded terminally differentiated effector memory CD45RA+ cells. The protocol was immunoSEQ multiplex PCR, while the TCRdb copy is restricted to in-frame clones and leaves out a portion. The sample has approximately 1.9 million clones, 93% seen once. The sequenced material came from naive CD8+ T cells from PBMCs. The receptors stem from a man aged 18 to 29 in good health. Some clones in this sample may be carry-over from other donors' samples.

The gene calls are TRBV28 and TRBJ1-4, with 8 bases identical to TRBD1. Germline values: CDR1 MDHEN, CDR2 SYDVKM. The CDR3 covers 16 residues. J was trimmed by 6 bases and V by 5 bases; bases with no gene match: 11. The chain's CDR3 is CASSTTPRGLDEKLFF. The CDR3 DNA follows: TGTGCCAGCAGTACGACTCCCAGGGGGCTGGATGAAAAACTGTTTTTT.

The gene calls are TRBV28 and TRBJ1-5, with D possibly being TRBD1 (6 bases). Germline V gives CDR1 MDHEN, CDR2 SYDVKM. Trimming stripped 5 bases from V and 5 bases from J, with 19 bases between. This CDR3 is 16 amino acids long. CDR3 amino acids: CASSRVAGDPDQPQHF. CDR3 nucleotides: TGTGCCAGCAGTAGAGTGGCAGGGGATCCCGATCAGCCCCAGCATTTT.